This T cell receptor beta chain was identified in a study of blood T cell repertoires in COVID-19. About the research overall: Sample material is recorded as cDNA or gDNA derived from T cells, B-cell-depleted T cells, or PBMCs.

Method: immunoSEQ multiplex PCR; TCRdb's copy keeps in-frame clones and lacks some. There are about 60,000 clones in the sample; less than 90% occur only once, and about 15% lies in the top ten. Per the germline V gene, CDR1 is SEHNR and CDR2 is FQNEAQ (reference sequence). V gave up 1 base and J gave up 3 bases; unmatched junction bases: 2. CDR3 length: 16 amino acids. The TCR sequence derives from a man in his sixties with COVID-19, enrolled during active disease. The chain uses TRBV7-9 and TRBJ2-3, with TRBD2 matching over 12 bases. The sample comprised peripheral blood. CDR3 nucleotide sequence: TGTGCCAGCAGCTTAGGACTAGCGGGAGAGACAGATACGCAGTATTTT. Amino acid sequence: CASSLGLAGETDTQYF.